A selection of T cell receptor beta chains follows, all from one sample in a study of technical replicates of blood from a handful of donors. The protocol was immunoSEQ multiplex PCR, while the TCRdb copy is restricted to in-frame clones and leaves out a portion. The data hold over 70,000 clones, with almost 98% observed a single time. Specimen: T cells isolated from PBMCs. Receptors originate from a human donor in good health. The CDR3 runs from the conserved cysteine through the conserved F or W. D genes are given only for firm matches. The listing skips clone size in some rows; elsewhere it reads once, few, many or a size class.

J gene: TRBJ2-1
CDR3 length: 13
V gene: TRBV30
clone size: NA
D gene: TRBD2
CDR3 DNA: TGTGCCTGGCTAACGGGGGGGCCCAATGAGCAGTTCTTC
CDR3 protein: CAWLTGGPNEQFF

J gene: TRBJ1-1
CDR3 length: 13
V gene: TRBV15
clone size: NA
D gene: NA
CDR3 DNA: TGTGCCACCAGCAGGTTCGTGGGCCCTGAAGCTTTCTTT
CDR3 protein: CATSRFVGPEAFF

J gene: TRBJ2-7
CDR3 length: 12
V gene: TRBV11-3
clone size: NA
D gene: NA
CDR3 DNA: TGTGCCAGCAGCCCCGGAGGCATCGAGCAGTACTTC
CDR3 protein: CASSPGGIEQYF

J gene: TRBJ2-7
CDR3 length: 14
V gene: TRBV4-1
clone size: NA
D gene: NA
CDR3 DNA: TGCGCCAGCAGCCAAGAGGGAGACTTCTACGAGCAGTACTTC
CDR3 protein: CASSQEGDFYEQYF

J gene: TRBJ2-4
CDR3 length: 15
V gene: TRBV6-1
clone size: NA
D gene: TRBD1
CDR3 DNA: TGTGCCAGCAGAGACAGGGGGCGCTCTGGAAACATTCAGTACTTC
CDR3 protein: CASRDRGRSGNIQYF

J gene: TRBJ2-1
CDR3 length: 15
V gene: TRBV11-2
clone size: NA
D gene: NA
CDR3 DNA: TGTGCCAGCAGCTTAAATAACTCTAGCTCGCATGAGCAGTTCTTC
CDR3 protein: CASSLNNSSSHEQFF

J gene: TRBJ1-1
CDR3 length: 14
V gene: TRBV2
clone size: NA
D gene: TRBD1
CDR3 DNA: TGTGCCAGCAGTACCGGGACAGGGGTGTCTGAAGCTTTCTTT
CDR3 protein: CASSTGTGVSEAFF

J gene: TRBJ2-7
CDR3 length: 14
V gene: TRBV6-5
clone size: NA
D gene: NA
CDR3 DNA: TGTGCCAGCAGCGACGGACCAGGGGACTACGAGCAGTACTTC
CDR3 protein: CASSDGPGDYEQYF

J gene: TRBJ2-7
CDR3 length: 15
V gene: TRBV7-9
clone size: NA
D gene: NA
CDR3 DNA: TGTGCCAGCAGCTTAGATGGGGCAGGCTCCTACGAGCAGTACTTC
CDR3 protein: CASSLDGAGSYEQYF

J gene: TRBJ1-3
CDR3 length: 15
V gene: TRBV6-4
clone size: NA
D gene: TRBD1
CDR3 DNA: TGTGCCAGCAGGAAGACAGGGTTCGCTGGAAACACCATATATTTT
CDR3 protein: CASRKTGFAGNTIYF

J gene: TRBJ1-1
CDR3 length: 16
V gene: TRBV11-1
clone size: NA
D gene: NA
CDR3 DNA: TGTGCCAGCAGCCGCCCGAGGCACGAGCCTAACACTGAAGCTTTCTTT
CDR3 protein: CASSRPRHEPNTEAFF

J gene: TRBJ2-3
CDR3 length: 13
V gene: TRBV5-1
clone size: NA
D gene: NA
CDR3 DNA: TGCGCCAGCAGCCCCCGAGGGCAAGATACGCAGTATTTT
CDR3 protein: CASSPRGQDTQYF

J gene: TRBJ2-5
CDR3 length: 20
V gene: TRBV7-8
clone size: NA
D gene: NA
CDR3 DNA: TGTGCCAGCAGCTTAGCTTGGGCGGGGAAGAAGACTGGTCTCCAAGAGACCCAGTACTTC
CDR3 protein: CASSLAWAGKKTGLQETQYF

J gene: TRBJ1-2
CDR3 length: 14
V gene: TRBV6-5
clone size: NA
D gene: NA
CDR3 DNA: TGTGCCAGCAGTTACCGCGGTGAGGGGGATGGCTACACCTTC
CDR3 protein: CASSYRGEGDGYTF

J gene: TRBJ2-1
CDR3 length: 14
V gene: TRBV28
clone size: NA
D gene: TRBD2
CDR3 DNA: TGTGCCAGCAGTCCTAGCGGGACCTACAATGAGCGGTTCTTC
CDR3 protein: CASSPSGTYNERFF

J gene: TRBJ2-7
CDR3 length: 14
V gene: TRBV4-1
clone size: NA
D gene: NA
CDR3 DNA: TGCGCCAGCAGCCAAGTGGCCAACTCCTACGAGCAGTACTTC
CDR3 protein: CASSQVANSYEQYF

J gene: TRBJ2-3
CDR3 length: 15
V gene: TRBV19
clone size: NA
D gene: TRBD2
CDR3 DNA: TGTGCCAGTAGTGAGGCGGGAGGGCCCTGGGATACGCAGTATTTT
CDR3 protein: CASSEAGGPWDTQYF

J gene: TRBJ1-1
CDR3 length: 13
V gene: TRBV25-1
clone size: few
D gene: NA
CDR3 DNA: TGTGCCAGCAGTGCAAACTTGAACACTGAAGCTTTCTTT
CDR3 protein: CASSANLNTEAFF

J gene: TRBJ1-5
CDR3 length: 14
V gene: TRBV2
clone size: medium-sized
D gene: TRBD1
CDR3 DNA: TGTGCCAGCAGTGATAGGGGGCTCAGTCAGCCCCAGCATTTT
CDR3 protein: CASSDRGLSQPQHF